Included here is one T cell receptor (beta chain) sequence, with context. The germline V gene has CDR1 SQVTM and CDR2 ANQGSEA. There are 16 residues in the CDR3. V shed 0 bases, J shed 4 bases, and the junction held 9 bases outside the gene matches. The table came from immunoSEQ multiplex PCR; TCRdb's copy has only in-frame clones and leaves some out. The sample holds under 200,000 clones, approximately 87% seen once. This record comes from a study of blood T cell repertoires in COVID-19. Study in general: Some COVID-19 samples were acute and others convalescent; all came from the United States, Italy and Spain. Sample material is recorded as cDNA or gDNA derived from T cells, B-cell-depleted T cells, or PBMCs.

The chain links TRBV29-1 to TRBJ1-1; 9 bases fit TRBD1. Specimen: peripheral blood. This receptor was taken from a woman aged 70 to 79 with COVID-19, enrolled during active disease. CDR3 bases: TGCAGCGTTGAAGAGGGACAGGGTTTGAGGGGCACTGAAGCTTTCTTT. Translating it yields CSVEEGQGLRGTEAFF.